The sequence of this T cell receptor beta chain was determined in a study of T cell repertoires in cytomegalovirus infection (dated by TCRdb to between 2018 and 2020). Regarding the research as a whole: Because public TCR beta signatures pointed to carriage of CMV infection together with the matching HLA type, the HLA type of each donor mattered for the analysis.

The germline V gene specifies SQVTM as CDR1 and ANQGSEA as CDR2. V is pared back by 1 base and J by 5 bases, with 15 bases lying between the germline termini. The CDR3 spans 15 residues, from the cysteine through the phenylalanine. Only the CDR3 DNA is retained, 45 bases long and in frame from the first base. With respect to this clonotype: Its antigen remains undetermined. No base qualities exist here, and no much larger clone lies one base off it.

Results the study describes overall, beyond this receptor: The ex vivo response was dominated by HLA-C-restricted CMV-specific TCR beta clonotypes, which also provided the single most frequent clonotype in two of eight donors. Carriers of CMV infection plus the relevant HLA type were discriminated by the cumulative frequency of public TCR beta family members in the study cohort and in an independent approximately 360-donor cohort.

TCRdb records Illumina HiSeq 1500 as the sequencer. TCRdb cleaned the public reads at Q25 with fastp, built clones with MiXCR and kept in-frame beta chains. CDR3 protein sequences are deduplicated, and each keeps its most common genes and DNA. For this sample there are hundreds of thousands of distinct CDR3 sequences; less than 40% appear just once. More than 2.5% of the sample lies in the top ten. The specimen sequenced was PBMCs. This receptor chain uses TRBV29-1 and TRBJ2-1; the D gene is perhaps TRBD1 or TRBD2, each of them matching over 6 bases. The TCR was taken from a human donor in good health (CMV status not recorded). Some clones in this sample may be carry-over from other donors' samples. Read as DNA, the sequence is TGCAGCGTTGAAGGGTCGTCAGGGGAGGACAATGAGCAGTTCTTC. It encodes CSVEGSSGEDNEQFF.